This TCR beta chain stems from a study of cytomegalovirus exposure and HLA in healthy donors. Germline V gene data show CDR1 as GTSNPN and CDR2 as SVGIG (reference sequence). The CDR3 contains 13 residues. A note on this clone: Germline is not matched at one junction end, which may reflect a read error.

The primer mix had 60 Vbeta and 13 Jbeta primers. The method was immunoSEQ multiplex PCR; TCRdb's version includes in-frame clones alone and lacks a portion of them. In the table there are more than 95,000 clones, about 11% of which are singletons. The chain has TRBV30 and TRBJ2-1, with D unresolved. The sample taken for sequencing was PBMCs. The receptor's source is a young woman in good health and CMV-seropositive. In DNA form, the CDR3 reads TGTGCCTGGAGTGTACTGAGCTCCAATGAGCGGTTCTTC. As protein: CAWSVLSSNERFF.